In this sample, the clone carrying this T cell receptor beta chain turned up many times. Its antigen is still unknown. This entry comes from a study of T cells after yellow fever vaccination. Whole-study context: Any fraction with a low cell number was prepared using SMART-Seq v4 Ultra Low Input.

TCRdb reprocessed the 5' RACE reads with MiXCR, giving one entry per CDR3 protein. The top ten clones hold 18% of a sample with hundreds of thousands of distinct CDR3 sequences, 8.5% to 9% of them seen once. From germline, CDR1 is LNHDA and CDR2 SQIVND (reference sequence). The J segment lost 7 bases and the V segment lost 0 bases, leaving 4 bases of the junction unmatched. CDR3 length: 15 amino acids. Overall study findings and caveats: The booster response re-showed most primary clones: about 96% CD4, approximately 85% CD8.

This receptor was obtained from a young man who received the YFV17D yellow fever vaccine. The specimen comprised PBMCs, sampled on the day of the first yellow fever vaccination. V and J are TRBV19 and TRBJ1-5, with TRBD1 identical over 9 bases. The CDR3 DNA is TGTGCCAGTAGTATAGAATCGGGACAGGGCCAGCCCCAGCATTTT. Its translation is CASSIESGQGQPQHF.